Listed here are 4 T cell receptor beta chains from one sample, sequenced in a study of T cells in Graves' hyperthyroidism and ophthalmopathy. Template material for amplifying TCR beta CDR3 regions consisted of RNA transcripts. Using the HTBI primer set, a first-round RT-PCR was run on the TCR CDR3. TCRdb used MiXCR to reprocess the multiplex PCR reads, holding one entry per CDR3 protein. The table lists about 320,000 distinct CDR3 sequences, about 15% of them singletons, with roughly a third in the top ten. Sequenced: blood. The receptors here all came from a man aged 30 to 45 with Graves' hyperthyroidism.

This clonotype appeared a few times. V gene TRBV5-1 combines with J gene TRBJ1-2; D gene uncertain. Trimming pared 4 bases from V and 2 bases from J, leaving 15 bases between. The CDR3 length is 15 residues. The germline gives CDR1 SGHRS, CDR2 YFSETQ. The CDR3: CASSPQKARNYGYTF. CDR3 sequence (DNA): TGCGCCAGCAGCCCGCAGAAGGCGAGAAACTATGGCTACACCTTC. Combining the CDR3 with reference TRBV5-1 and TRBJ1-2 gives the whole variable domain KAGVTQTPRYLIKTRGQQVTLSCSPISGHRSVSWYQQTPGQGLQFLFEYFSETQRNKGNFPGRFSGRQFSNSRSEMNVSTLELGDSALYLCASSPQKARNYGYTFGSGTRLTVV.

J is TRBJ2-2 and V is TRBV10-3, with D hard to call. The V end was cut by 10 bases, the J end by 4 bases, with 16 bases between. The germline V gene has CDR1 ENHRY and CDR2 SYGVKD. This CDR3 contains 14 residues. CDR3 sequence reads: CATQKPQFTGELFF. In DNA form, the CDR3 reads TGTGCCACTCAAAAACCCCAGTTCACCGGGGAGCTGTTTTTT.

This clonotype was seen ten or more times. CDR3 residues: CASSLVRSGGAGELFF. The CDR3 bases are TGTGCCAGCAGCTTGGTCCGCAGCGGGGGGGCGGGGGAGCTGTTTTTT. This chain joins TRBV5-4 and TRBJ2-2, with 10 bases matching TRBD2. CDR3 length equals 16 residues. Per germline, CDR1 SGHNT and CDR2 YYREEE (reference sequence). The ends lost 0 bases at V and 8 bases at J; junction bases unmatched: 7. The whole variable domain, remainder taken from reference TRBV5-4 and TRBJ2-2, is ETGVTQSPTHLIKTRGQQVTLRCSSQSGHNTVSWYQQALGQGPQFIFQYYREEENGRGNFPPRFSGLQFPNYSSELNVNALELDDSALYLCASSLVRSGGAGELFFGEGSRLTVL.

This clonotype was observed a few times. The chain has TRBV6-1 and TRBJ1-5; D perhaps matches TRBD1 (6 bases). Trimming cost V 6 bases and J 1 base, with 16 bases left between them. Germline values: CDR1 MNHNS, CDR2 SASEGT. This CDR3 contains 16 residues. CDR3 protein: CASSPQRTESNQPQHF. CDR3 nucleotide sequence: TGTGCCAGCAGCCCCCAACGGACAGAAAGCAATCAGCCCCAGCATTTT.